Shown below are 25 T cell receptor beta chains from a single sample sequenced in a study of T-cell reconstitution after alpha-beta-depleted transplantation in children. A library of TCRbeta sequences, prepared with unique molecular identifiers, was generated. Each CDR3 protein gets one entry after TCRdb re-called the PCR reads with MiXCR. This sample has about 440,000 distinct CDR3 sequences, with around two fifths found just once. The sample in question was PBMCs, obtained before TCRalphabeta/CD19-depleted stem cell transplant. The receptors come from a girl aged 2-10 years with aplastic anemia, due to receive a stem cell transplant.

This chain joins TRBV6-5 and TRBJ2-3, with a tentative D call TRBD2 (6 bases). The CDR3 totals 16 residues. From germline, CDR1 is MNHEY and CDR2 SVGAGI. V was cut by 0 bases and J by 3 bases, with 13 bases left in between. The CDR3 is CASSYSPAEGTDTQYF. CDR3 bases: TGTGCCAGCAGTTACTCACCAGCGGAGGGGACAGATACGCAGTATTTT.

This clonotype was recorded many times. The chain combines TRBV4-3 with TRBJ1-5; no reliable D call. Germline V gene data show CDR1 as LGHNA and CDR2 as YSLEER. The CDR3 consists of 15 residues. With 0 bases removed from V and 6 bases from J, the gap between germline ends came to 12 bases. CDR3 sequence: CASSQEILGGQPQHF. CDR3 nucleotides: TGCGCCAGCAGCCAAGAAATCCTCGGAGGTCAGCCCCAGCATTTT.

V and J are TRBV27 and TRBJ2-3; tentative D call: TRBD2 (5 bases). The CDR3 has 15 residues. V lost 3 bases, J lost 1 base, and 11 bases lay in between. Germline V gene data show CDR1 as MNHEY and CDR2 as SMNVEV (reference sequence). The CDR3 DNA reads TGTGCCAGCAGTTTTACCGGAGGAGGCACAGATACGCAGTATTTT. It codes for CASSFTGGGTDTQYF.

The genes are TRBV20-1 and TRBJ2-5; a possible D gene is TRBD1 (5 bases). V was trimmed by 5 bases and J by 2 bases, leaving 9 bases between them. CDR1 is DFQATT and CDR2 is SNEGSKA in the germline V gene (reference sequence). CDR3 length: 12 amino acids. The CDR3 sequence is CSAQDSQETQYF. The CDR3 DNA reads as TGCAGTGCTCAAGACAGTCAAGAGACCCAGTACTTC.

J is TRBJ2-3 and V is TRBV5-1, with TRBD1 matching over 10 bases. V was pared by 0 bases and J by 5 bases, with 6 bases of the junction left unmatched. CDR1 is SGHRS and CDR2 is YFSETQ in the germline V gene. The CDR3 totals 16 residues. The CDR3 region has the DNA TGCGCCAGCAGCTTGGCTGACAGGGGGCCAAGAGATACGCAGTATTTT. This gives the protein CASSLADRGPRDTQYF.

The table lists this clonotype with a few counts. J is TRBJ1-1 and V is TRBV3-1; TRBD1 is a possible D gene (5 bases). The CDR3 spans 15 residues. The germline gives CDR1 LGHDT, CDR2 YNNKEL (reference sequence). Trimming cost V 2 bases and J 5 bases, with 15 bases left between them. The CDR3 region is CASSQSPGAGTEAFF. DNA of the CDR3: TGTGCCAGCAGCCAATCCCCCGGGGCCGGGACTGAAGCTTTCTTT.

J is TRBJ1-1 and V is TRBV6-5; D uncertain. CDR3 length equals 11 residues. The germline gives CDR1 MNHEY, CDR2 SVGAGI. V lost 7 bases and J lost 5, with 8 bases in between. The CDR3 spells CASMRGTEAFF. In DNA form, the CDR3 reads TGTGCCAGCATGAGAGGGACTGAAGCTTTCTTT.

The rearrangement uses TRBV20-1 and TRBJ2-7, with TRBD1 matching over 9 bases. This CDR3 comprises 13 residues. CDR1 is DFQATT, CDR2 SNEGSKA, per germline (reference sequence). The J segment lost 7 bases and the V segment lost 2 bases, leaving 6 bases of the junction unmatched. CDR3 region: CSARRQGVTEQYF. The CDR3 bases are TGCAGTGCTAGACGACAGGGGGTAACAGAGCAGTACTTC.

The V and J genes are TRBV7-9 and TRBJ2-1, with D perhaps assigned TRBD1 or TRBD2 (5 bases each). The CDR3 contains 15 residues. Germline V gene lookup returns CDR1 SEHNR and CDR2 FQNEAQ (reference sequence). With 1 base removed from V and 3 bases from J, the gap between germline ends came to 10 bases. The CDR3 nucleotides are TGTGCCAGCAGCTTAGTAGTGGGGGTCTACAATGAGCAGTTCTTC. Translation gives CASSLVVGVYNEQFF.

This clonotype was counted a single time. The chain combines TRBV5-1 with TRBJ2-1; D may match TRBD1 or TRBD2 (5 bases each). The CDR3 is made up of 16 amino acids. From germline, CDR1 is SGHRS and CDR2 YFSETQ. The V gene lost 4 bases and the J gene lost 1 base, with 15 bases spanning the gap. The CDR3 spells CASSPLEGRSYNEQFF. CDR3 coding DNA: TGCGCCAGCAGCCCTTTAGAGGGACGATCCTACAATGAGCAGTTCTTC.

This rearrangement joins TRBV11-2 to TRBJ2-4; D may be TRBD2 (5 bases). Trimming pared 6 bases from V and 8 bases from J, leaving 17 bases between. The CDR3 consists of 14 residues. Germline V gives CDR1 SGHAT, CDR2 FQNNGV. The CDR3 nucleotides read TGTGCCAGCAGATCTCTTCGGGGTGTGTACATTCAGTACTTC. Its translation: CASRSLRGVYIQYF. Filled out from reference TRBV11-2 and TRBJ2-4, the complete variable domain reads EAGVAQSPRYKIIEKRQSVAFWCNPISGHATLYWYQQILGQGPKLLIQFQNNGVVDDSQLPKDRFSAERLKGVDSTLKIQPAKLEDSAVYLCASRSLRGVYIQYFGAGTRLSVL.

This clonotype appeared a single time. V is TRBV12-3 or TRBV12-4 and J is TRBJ2-3, with 7 bases lining up with TRBD2. The J segment lost 3 bases and the V segment lost 5 bases, leaving 8 bases of the junction unmatched. The CDR3 has 15 residues. Written as DNA, the CDR3 is TGTGCCAGCAGTACGAACGGGAGGCAGACAGATACGCAGTATTTT. Translating it yields CASSTNGRQTDTQYF.

This clonotype was picked up a small number of times. The J gene is TRBJ1-1, the V gene TRBV7-6; 8 nucleotides agree with TRBD1. After removal of 3 bases from V and 5 bases from J, the junction contained 8 bases not matched to a gene. The CDR3 loop spans 15 amino acids. Looked up from germline, CDR1 is SGHVS and CDR2 is FNYEAQ. CDR3: CASSLGQGAGTEAFF. Here the CDR3 DNA reads TGTGCCAGCAGCTTGGGCCAGGGGGCAGGGACTGAAGCTTTCTTT.

There are many counts of this clonotype. The chain joins TRBV28 to TRBJ2-4; maybe TRBD2 (6 bases). This CDR3 region has 16 residues. The V end lost 7 bases, the J end lost 0 bases, and 16 bases lay between the germline ends. Germline values: CDR1 MDHEN, CDR2 SYDVKM. As DNA, the CDR3 is TGTGCCAGCACGTCGGGGGTCGTGCTAGCCAAAAACATTCAGTACTTC. Translation: CASTSGVVLAKNIQYF.

About this clonotype: Given a much more abundant clone one base away, this may be a read error. J is TRBJ1-1 and V is TRBV20-1; the match to TRBD1 covers 7 bases. There are 13 residues in the CDR3. The germline V gene encodes CDR1 DFQATT and CDR2 SNEGSKA (reference sequence). The V and J ends lost 3 bases and 6 bases, in that order; junction bases with no gene match: 7. Written as DNA, the CDR3 is TGCAGTGCTAGGGACAGGTTAAACTCTGAAGCTTTCTTT. Protein sequence: CSARDRLNSEAFF.

V is TRBV15 and J is TRBJ1-4, with D tentatively TRBD1 (5 bases). V dropped 1 base and J dropped 7 bases, with 13 bases sitting between them. The V gene's germline CDR1 is LNHNV and CDR2 YYDKDF (reference sequence). The CDR3 is 15 residues long. CDR3 DNA: TGTGCCACCAGCAGAGCGGGGGTGGCCTTTGAAAAACTGTTTTTT. It specifies CATSRAGVAFEKLFF.

The chain employs TRBV21-1 and TRBJ2-1; the table assigns TRBD2, which was not confirmed against the DNA. TRBV21-1 is noted as a pseudogene. This CDR3 region has 12 residues. CDR3 in amino acids: CASTSLPNEQFF. CDR3 sequence (DNA): TGTGCCAGCACCTCACTCCCCAATGAGCAGTTCTTC.

The V call is TRBV20-1, the J call TRBJ1-1, with D maybe TRBD1 (5 bases). V lost 0 bases, J lost 8 bases, and 25 bases lay in between. The germline CDR1 and CDR2 sequences are DFQATT and SNEGSKA (reference sequence). The CDR3 extends over 17 amino acids. The CDR3 spells CSARDPLGLQSQSEAFF. In DNA form, the CDR3 reads TGCAGTGCTAGAGATCCCTTGGGGCTTCAGTCACAGTCAGAAGCTTTCTTT.

This clonotype was seen once. The rearrangement uses TRBV5-5 and TRBJ1-1; D remains ambiguous. CDR3 length: 15 residues. The germline V gene has CDR1 SGHKS and CDR2 YYEKEE (reference sequence). Trimming left V 0 bases short and J 0 bases short, with 9 bases between. This CDR3 reads CASSLVIRLNTEAFF. CDR3 DNA sequence: TGTGCCAGCAGCTTGGTTATACGGTTGAACACTGAAGCTTTCTTT. Together with reference TRBV5-5 and TRBJ1-1, the CDR3 gives the full variable domain: DAGVTQSPTHLIKTRGQQVTLRCSPISGHKSVSWYQQVLGQGPQFIFQYYEKEERGRGNFPDRFSARQFPNYSSELNVNALLLGDSALYLCASSLVIRLNTEAFFGQGTRLTVV.

This clonotype has more than one count but fewer than ten. A much larger clonotype is one base distant, so this may be a read error. V is TRBV20-1 and J is TRBJ2-5; D might be TRBD2 (6 bases). CDR1 is DFQATT and CDR2 is SNEGSKA in the germline V gene (reference sequence). CDR3 length equals 13 residues. CDR3 residues: CSASWRERETHYF. The CDR3, as DNA: TGCAGTGCTAGTTGGAGGGAACGGGAGACCCACTACTTC.

This clonotype appeared many times. This sequence joins TRBV20-1 and TRBJ2-4; D is perhaps TRBD2 (5 bases). The CDR3 runs to 16 residues. V dropped 0 bases and J dropped 0 bases, with 12 bases sitting between them. Germline CDR1 reads DFQATT; CDR2 reads SNEGSKA (reference sequence). The CDR3 DNA is TGCAGTGCTAGAGACCTTCTACGGGGAGCCAAAAACATTCAGTACTTC. As protein: CSARDLLRGAKNIQYF.

This clonotype has more than one count but fewer than ten. CDR3 nucleotides: TGTGCCAGCAGCACTTCTGAGGGGACTGAAGCTTTCTTT. Encoded protein: CASSTSEGTEAFF. V and J are TRBV5-4 and TRBJ1-1; maybe TRBD1 (5 bases). The CDR3 has 13 amino acids. CDR1 and CDR2 from the germline V gene are SGHNT and YYREEE (reference sequence). Trimming shortened V by 4 bases and J by 5 bases, and 12 bases separated the two germline ends.

The DNA of the CDR3 is TGTGCCAGCAGCTTGGCAGGCTTAGTCACTGAAGCTTTCTTT. This codes for CASSLAGLVTEAFF. The chain has TRBV5-6 and TRBJ1-1; the D is unclear. There are 14 residues in the CDR3. Per the germline V gene, CDR1 is SGHDT and CDR2 is YYEEEE. Trimming removed 0 bases from V and 4 bases from J, with 10 bases in between.

This clonotype was found once. The J gene is TRBJ2-2, the V gene TRBV3-1; D is possibly TRBD1 (6 bases). The CDR3 length is 16 residues. V lost 1 base and J 6 bases, leaving 15 bases between the germline ends. The germline gives CDR1 LGHDT, CDR2 YNNKEL (reference sequence). CDR3 protein: CASSQVTRGASGELFF. CDR3 coding DNA: TGTGCCAGCAGCCAAGTAACCAGGGGTGCGTCCGGGGAGCTGTTTTTT.

This clonotype was seen ten or more times. The V call is TRBV5-5, the J call TRBJ1-2, with 12 bases matching TRBD1. CDR3 length equals 17 residues. The germline gives CDR1 SGHKS, CDR2 YYEKEE (reference sequence). The V gene end was trimmed by 3 bases and the J gene end by 1 base; junction bases not matched to a gene: 7. The CDR3 DNA follows: TGTGCCAGCAGCTCGCCGGGACAGGGGGCGGATAACTATGGCTACACCTTC. Encoded protein: CASSSPGQGADNYGYTF.